The entry below gives a single TCR beta chain sequence along with its context. Its matching antigen is unknown. This specimen belongs to a study of shared clonotypes between healthy human individuals. Study context: Per donor, CD8 memory used one plate, CD8 naive used two, CD4 memory used three and CD4 naive used three. Study observations and caveats: Clonotype sharing across several donors was observed for roughly 5% of naive CD4 clonotypes.

This CDR3 spans 17 amino acids. The V gene's germline CDR1 is LNHNV and CDR2 YYDKDF (reference sequence). Trimming stripped 0 bases from V and 6 bases from J, with 21 bases between. Assay used: immunoSEQ multiplex PCR; TCRdb lists only in-frame clones, some missing. The sample consists of about 700,000 clones, around two thirds of them appearing once. The chain uses TRBV15 and TRBJ2-7; no clear D. Sequencing used memory CD4+ T cells sorted from blood. The subset denotes: CD45RA-negative fraction. This receptor was taken from a woman in her twenties or thirties in good health. The CDR3 loop is CATSRDRLGLSVGEQYF. CDR3 DNA: TGTGCCACCAGCAGAGATAGGTTAGGGCTATCGGTTGGCGAGCAGTACTTC. Full variable domain (outside the CDR3, taken from reference TRBV15 and TRBJ2-7): DAMVIQNPRYQVTQFGKPVTLSCSQTLNHNVMYWYQQKSSQAPKLLFHYYDKDFNNEADTPDNFQSRRPNTSFCFLDIRSPGLGDTAMYLCATSRDRLGLSVGEQYFGPGTRLTVT.